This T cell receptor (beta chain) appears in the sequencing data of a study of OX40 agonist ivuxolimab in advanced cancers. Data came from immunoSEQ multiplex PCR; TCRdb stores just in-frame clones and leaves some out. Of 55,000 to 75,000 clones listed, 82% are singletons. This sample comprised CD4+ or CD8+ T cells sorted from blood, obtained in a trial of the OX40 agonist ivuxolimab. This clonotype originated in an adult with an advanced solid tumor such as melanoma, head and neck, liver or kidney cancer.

CDR3 bases: TGTGCCAGCAGGGGACAGGGGGCGTCGCGGGGTAACTATGGCTACACCTTC. Translated: CASRGQGASRGNYGYTF. The chain is built from TRBV28 and TRBJ1-2; 12 nucleotides align to TRBD1. The CDR3 totals 17 residues. The germline gives CDR1 MDHEN, CDR2 SYDVKM. V dropped 6 bases and J dropped 1; count of bases not matched to a gene: 9.